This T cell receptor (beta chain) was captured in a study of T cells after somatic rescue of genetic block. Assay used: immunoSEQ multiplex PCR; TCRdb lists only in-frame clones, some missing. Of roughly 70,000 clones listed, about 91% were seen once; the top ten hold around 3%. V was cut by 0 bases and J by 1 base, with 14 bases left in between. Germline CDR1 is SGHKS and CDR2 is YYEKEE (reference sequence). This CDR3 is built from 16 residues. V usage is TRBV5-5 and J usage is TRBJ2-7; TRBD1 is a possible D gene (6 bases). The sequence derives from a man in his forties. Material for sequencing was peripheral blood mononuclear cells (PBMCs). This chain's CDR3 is CASSLDPTRGSYEQYF. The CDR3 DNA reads TGTGCCAGCAGCTTGGACCCAACCAGGGGTTCCTACGAGCAGTACTTC.